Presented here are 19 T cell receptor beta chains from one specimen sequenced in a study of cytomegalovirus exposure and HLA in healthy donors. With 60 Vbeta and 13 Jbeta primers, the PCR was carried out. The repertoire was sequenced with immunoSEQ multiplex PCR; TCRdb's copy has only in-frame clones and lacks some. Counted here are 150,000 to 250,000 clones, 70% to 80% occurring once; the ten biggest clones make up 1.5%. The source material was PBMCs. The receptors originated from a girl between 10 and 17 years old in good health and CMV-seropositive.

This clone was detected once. The CDR3: CASGLILGEKLFF. DNA of the CDR3: TGTGCCAGCGGGCTCATATTGGGTGAAAAACTGTTTTTT. V and J are TRBV6-5 and TRBJ1-4; no clear D gene. Between the trimmed V and J ends, which lost 8 bases and 7 bases, there was a span of 14 bases. Germline V gene lookup returns CDR1 MNHEY and CDR2 SVGAGI. This CDR3 is 13 amino acids long.

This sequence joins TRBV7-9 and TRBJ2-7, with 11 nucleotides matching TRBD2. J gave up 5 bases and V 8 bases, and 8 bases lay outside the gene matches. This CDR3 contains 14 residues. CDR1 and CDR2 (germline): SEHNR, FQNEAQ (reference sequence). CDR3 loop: CASALAGGFDEQYF. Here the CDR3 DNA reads TGTGCCAGCGCGCTAGCGGGGGGTTTCGACGAGCAGTACTTC.

The CDR3 region is CASTRTDSYNEQFF. The CDR3 bases are TGTGCCAGCACTAGGACAGACTCCTACAATGAGCAGTTCTTC. The chain is built from TRBV7-2 and TRBJ2-1, with TRBD1 as a possible D gene (6 bases). The CDR3 length is 14 residues. Germline values: CDR1 SGHTA, CDR2 FQGNSA. V was shortened by 7 bases and J by 0 bases, with 10 bases between the two germline ends.

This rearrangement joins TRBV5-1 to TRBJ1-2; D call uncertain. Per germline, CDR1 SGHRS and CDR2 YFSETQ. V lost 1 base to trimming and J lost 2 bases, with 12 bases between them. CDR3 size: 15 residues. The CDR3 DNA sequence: TGCGCCAGCAGCTTGACTCCGAGTGCCAACTATGGCTACACCTTC. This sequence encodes CASSLTPSANYGYTF.

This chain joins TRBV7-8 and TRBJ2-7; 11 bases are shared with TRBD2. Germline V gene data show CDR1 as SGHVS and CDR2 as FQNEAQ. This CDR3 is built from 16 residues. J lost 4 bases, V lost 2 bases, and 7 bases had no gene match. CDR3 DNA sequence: TGTGCCAGCAGCTTAAAAGGGCTAGCGGGGGGTTACGAGCAGTACTTC. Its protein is CASSLKGLAGGYEQYF.

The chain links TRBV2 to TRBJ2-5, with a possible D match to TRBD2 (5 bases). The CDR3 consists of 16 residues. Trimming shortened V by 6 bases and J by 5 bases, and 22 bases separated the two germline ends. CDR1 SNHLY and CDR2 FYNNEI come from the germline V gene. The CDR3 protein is CASRSGLSGVGETQYF. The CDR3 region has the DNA TGTGCCAGCAGGTCGGGCCTTTCCGGGGTCGGGGAGACCCAGTACTTC. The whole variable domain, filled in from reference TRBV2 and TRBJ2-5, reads EPEVTQTPSHQVTQMGQEVILRCVPISNHLYFYWYRQILGQKVEFLVSFYNNEISEKSEIFDDQFSVERPDGSNFTLKIRSTKLEDSAMYFCASRSGLSGVGETQYFGPGTRLLVL.

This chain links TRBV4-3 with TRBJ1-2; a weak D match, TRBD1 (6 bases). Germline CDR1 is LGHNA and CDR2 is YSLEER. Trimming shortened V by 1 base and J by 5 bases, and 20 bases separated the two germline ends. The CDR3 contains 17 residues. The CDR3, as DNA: TGCGCCAGCAGCCAAGGGCCTAACGCAGGGGAAAAATATGGCTACACCTTC. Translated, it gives CASSQGPNAGEKYGYTF.

CDR3 sequence: CASSSGGAGLRYEQYF. CDR3 nucleotide sequence: TGTGCCAGCAGTAGCGGGGGGGCCGGGTTAAGATACGAGCAGTACTTC. J is TRBJ2-7 and V is TRBV2; TRBD2 aligns across 10 bases. Per the germline V gene, CDR1 is SNHLY and CDR2 is FYNNEI. V lost 5 bases and J lost 4; bases outside the gene matches: 11. This CDR3 has 16 residues.

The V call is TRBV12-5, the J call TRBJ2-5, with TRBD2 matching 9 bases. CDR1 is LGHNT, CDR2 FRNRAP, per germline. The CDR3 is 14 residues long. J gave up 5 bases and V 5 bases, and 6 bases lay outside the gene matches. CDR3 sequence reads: CASGPGTSSETQYF. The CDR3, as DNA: TGTGCTAGTGGTCCTGGGACTAGCTCGGAGACCCAGTACTTC.

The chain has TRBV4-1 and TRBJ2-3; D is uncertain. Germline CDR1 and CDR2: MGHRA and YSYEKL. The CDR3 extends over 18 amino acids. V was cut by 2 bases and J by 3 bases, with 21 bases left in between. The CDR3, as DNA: TGCGCCAGCAGCCAAAAAAAGCCCCTACTCAAACAGACAGATACGCAGTATTTT. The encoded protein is CASSQKKPLLKQTDTQYF.

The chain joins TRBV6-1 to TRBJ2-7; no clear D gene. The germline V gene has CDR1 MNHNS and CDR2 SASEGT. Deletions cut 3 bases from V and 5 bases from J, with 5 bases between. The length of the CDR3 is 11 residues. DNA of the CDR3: TGTGCCAGCAGTGAGGCCAACGAGCAGTACTTC. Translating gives CASSEANEQYF.

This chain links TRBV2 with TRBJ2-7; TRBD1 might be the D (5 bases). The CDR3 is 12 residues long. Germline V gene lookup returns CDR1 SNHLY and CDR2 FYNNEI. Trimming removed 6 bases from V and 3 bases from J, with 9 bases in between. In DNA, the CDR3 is TGTGCCAGCAGCGGACAAAACTACGAGCAGTACTTC. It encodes CASSGQNYEQYF.

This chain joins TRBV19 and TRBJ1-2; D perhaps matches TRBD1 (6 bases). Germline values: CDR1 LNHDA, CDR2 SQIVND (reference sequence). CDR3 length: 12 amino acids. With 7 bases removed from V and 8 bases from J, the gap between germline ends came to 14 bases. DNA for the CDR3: TGTGCCAGTACCGCAGGGGTTAGGGGCTACACCTTC. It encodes CASTAGVRGYTF.

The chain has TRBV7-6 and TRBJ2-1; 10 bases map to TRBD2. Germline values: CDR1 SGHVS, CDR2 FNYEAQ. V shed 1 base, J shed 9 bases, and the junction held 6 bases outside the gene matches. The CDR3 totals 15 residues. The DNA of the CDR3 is TGTGCCAGCAGCTTAGGGTCCAGCGGGGGGGCTGAGCAGTTCTTC. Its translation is CASSLGSSGGAEQFF.

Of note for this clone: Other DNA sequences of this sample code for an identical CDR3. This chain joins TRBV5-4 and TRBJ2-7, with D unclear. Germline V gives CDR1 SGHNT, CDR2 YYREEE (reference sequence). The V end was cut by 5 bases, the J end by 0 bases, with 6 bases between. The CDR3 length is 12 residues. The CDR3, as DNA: TGTGCCAGCAGGGGCAGCTCCTACGAGCAGTACTTC. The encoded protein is CASRGSSYEQYF.

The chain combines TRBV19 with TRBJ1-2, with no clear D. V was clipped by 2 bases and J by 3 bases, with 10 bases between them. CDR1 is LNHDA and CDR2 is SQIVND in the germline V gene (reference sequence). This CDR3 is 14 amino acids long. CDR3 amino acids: CASSITEGDYGYTF. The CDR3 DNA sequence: TGTGCCAGTAGTATAACGGAGGGAGACTATGGCTACACCTTC.

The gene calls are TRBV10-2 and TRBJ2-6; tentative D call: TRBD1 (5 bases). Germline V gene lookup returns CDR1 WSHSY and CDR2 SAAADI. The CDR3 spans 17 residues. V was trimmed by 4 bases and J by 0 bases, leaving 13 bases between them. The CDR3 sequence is CASSAQVSSSGANVLTF. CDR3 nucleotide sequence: TGCGCCAGCAGTGCACAGGTGTCCTCCTCTGGGGCCAACGTCCTGACTTTC.

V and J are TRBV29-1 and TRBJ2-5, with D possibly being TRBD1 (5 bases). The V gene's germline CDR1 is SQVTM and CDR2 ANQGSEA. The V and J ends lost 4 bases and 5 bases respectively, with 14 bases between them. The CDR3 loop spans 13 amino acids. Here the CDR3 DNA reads TGCAGCGTTGGACTCAGGGCATGGGAGACCCAGTACTTC. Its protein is CSVGLRAWETQYF.

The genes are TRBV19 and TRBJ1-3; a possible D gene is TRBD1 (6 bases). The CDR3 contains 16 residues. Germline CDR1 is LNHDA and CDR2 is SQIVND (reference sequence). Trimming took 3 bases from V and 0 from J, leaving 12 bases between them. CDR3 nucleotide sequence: TGTGCCAGTAGTATCCCCCGGACAGACTCTGGAAACACCATATATTTT. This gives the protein CASSIPRTDSGNTIYF.